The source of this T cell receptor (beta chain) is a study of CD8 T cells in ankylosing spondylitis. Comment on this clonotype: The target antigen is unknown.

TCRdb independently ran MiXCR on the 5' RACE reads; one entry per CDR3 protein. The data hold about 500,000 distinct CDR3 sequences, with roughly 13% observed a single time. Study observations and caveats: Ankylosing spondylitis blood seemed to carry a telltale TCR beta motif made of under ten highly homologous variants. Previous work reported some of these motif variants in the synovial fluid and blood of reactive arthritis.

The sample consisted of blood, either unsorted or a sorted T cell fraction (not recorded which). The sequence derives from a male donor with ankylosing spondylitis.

CDR3 sequence: CATSRGTAGGETQYF. CDR3 DNA: TGTGCCACCAGCAGAGGGACGGCGGGGGGAGAGACCCAGTACTTC. V is TRBV15 and J is TRBJ2-5; 8 positions agree with TRBD2. V lost 1 base and J lost 4; bases outside the gene matches: 5. The CDR3 is 15 amino acids. CDR1 is LNHNV and CDR2 is YYDKDF in the germline V gene (reference sequence).